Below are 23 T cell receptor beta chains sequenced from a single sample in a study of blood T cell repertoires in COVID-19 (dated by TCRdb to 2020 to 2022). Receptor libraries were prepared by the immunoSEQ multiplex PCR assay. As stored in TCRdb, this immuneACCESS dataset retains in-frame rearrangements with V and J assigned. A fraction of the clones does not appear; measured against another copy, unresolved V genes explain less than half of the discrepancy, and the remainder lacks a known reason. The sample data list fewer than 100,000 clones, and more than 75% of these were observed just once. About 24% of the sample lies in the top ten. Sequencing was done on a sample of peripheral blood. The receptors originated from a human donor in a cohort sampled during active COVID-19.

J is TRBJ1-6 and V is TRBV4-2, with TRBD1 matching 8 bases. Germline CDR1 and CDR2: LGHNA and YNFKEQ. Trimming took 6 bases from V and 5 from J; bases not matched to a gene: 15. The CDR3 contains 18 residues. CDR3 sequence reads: CASSPEVQGGRDNSPLHF. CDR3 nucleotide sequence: TGTGCCAGCAGTCCCGAGGTACAGGGGGGCAGGGATAATTCACCCCTCCACTTT.

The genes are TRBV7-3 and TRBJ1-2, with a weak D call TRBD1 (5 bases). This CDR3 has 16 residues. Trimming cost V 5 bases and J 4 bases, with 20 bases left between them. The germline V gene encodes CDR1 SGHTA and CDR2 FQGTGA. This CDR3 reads CASSPGGRAGLYGYTF. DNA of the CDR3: TGTGCCAGCAGCCCCGGGGGGAGGGCGGGACTCTATGGCTACACCTTC.

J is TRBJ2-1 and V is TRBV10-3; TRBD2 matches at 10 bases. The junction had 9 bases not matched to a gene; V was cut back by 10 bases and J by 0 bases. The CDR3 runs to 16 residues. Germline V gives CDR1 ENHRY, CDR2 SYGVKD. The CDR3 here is CATRPSSGSSYNEQFF. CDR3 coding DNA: TGTGCCACCAGACCGTCTAGCGGGAGCTCCTACAATGAGCAGTTCTTC.

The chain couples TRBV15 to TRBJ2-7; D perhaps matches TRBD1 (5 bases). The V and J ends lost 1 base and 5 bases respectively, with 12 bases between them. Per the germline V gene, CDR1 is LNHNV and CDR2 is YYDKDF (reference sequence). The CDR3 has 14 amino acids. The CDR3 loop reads CATSRGQGFHEQYF. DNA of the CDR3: TGTGCCACCAGCAGAGGGCAGGGATTCCACGAGCAGTACTTC.

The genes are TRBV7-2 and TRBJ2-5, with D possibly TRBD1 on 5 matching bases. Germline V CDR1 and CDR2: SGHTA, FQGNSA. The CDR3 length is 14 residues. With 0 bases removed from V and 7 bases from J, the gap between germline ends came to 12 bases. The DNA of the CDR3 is TGTGCCAGCAGCTTAGCGCTACAGGCAGGGACCCAGTACTTC. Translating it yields CASSLALQAGTQYF.

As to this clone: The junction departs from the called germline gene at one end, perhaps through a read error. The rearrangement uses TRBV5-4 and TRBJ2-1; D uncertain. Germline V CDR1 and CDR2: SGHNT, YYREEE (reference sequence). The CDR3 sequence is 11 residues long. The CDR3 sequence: CASSSDNEQFF. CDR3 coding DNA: TGTGCCAGCAGCTCCGACAATGAGCAGTTCTTC.

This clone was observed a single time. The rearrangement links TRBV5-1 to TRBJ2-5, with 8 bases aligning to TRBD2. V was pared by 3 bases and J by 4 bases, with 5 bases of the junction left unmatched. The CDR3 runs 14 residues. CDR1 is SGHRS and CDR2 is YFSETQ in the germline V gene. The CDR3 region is CASSSGLGGETQYF. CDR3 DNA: TGCGCCAGCAGCTCGGGACTAGGGGGAGAGACCCAGTACTTC.

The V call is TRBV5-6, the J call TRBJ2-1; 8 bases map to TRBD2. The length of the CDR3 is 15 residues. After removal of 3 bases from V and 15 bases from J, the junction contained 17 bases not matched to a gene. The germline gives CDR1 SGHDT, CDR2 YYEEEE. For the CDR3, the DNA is TGTGCCAGCAGCTCGGGGGGGGCAGCGGGAACAGTTCCGTTCTTC. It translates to CASSSGGAAGTVPFF.

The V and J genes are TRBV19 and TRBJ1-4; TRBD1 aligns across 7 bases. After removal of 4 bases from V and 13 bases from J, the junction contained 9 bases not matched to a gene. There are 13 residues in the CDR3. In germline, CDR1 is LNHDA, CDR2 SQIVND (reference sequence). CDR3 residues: CASSKDTGEALFF. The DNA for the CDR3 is TGTGCCAGTAGTAAAGATACAGGGGAAGCACTGTTTTTT.

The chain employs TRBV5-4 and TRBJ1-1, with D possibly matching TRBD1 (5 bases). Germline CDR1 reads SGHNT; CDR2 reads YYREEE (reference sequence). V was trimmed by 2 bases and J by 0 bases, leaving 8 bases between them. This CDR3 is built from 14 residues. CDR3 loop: CASSLQAMNTEAFF. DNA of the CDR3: TGTGCCAGCAGCTTACAGGCAATGAACACTGAAGCTTTCTTT.

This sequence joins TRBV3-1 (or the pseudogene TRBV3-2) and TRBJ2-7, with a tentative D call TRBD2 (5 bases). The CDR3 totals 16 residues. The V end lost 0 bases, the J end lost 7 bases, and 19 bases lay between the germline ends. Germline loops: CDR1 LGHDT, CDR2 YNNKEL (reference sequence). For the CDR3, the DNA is TGTGCCAGCAGCCAAGAGGGCGAGGGTACCCCCCGTGAGCAGTACTTC. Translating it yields CASSQEGEGTPREQYF.

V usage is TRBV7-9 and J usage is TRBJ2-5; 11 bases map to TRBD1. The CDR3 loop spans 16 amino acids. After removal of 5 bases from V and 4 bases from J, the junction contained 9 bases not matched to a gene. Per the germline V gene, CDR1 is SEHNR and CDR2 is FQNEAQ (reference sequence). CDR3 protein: CASSEWTGGALETQYF. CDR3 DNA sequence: TGTGCCAGCAGCGAGTGGACAGGGGGCGCCTTAGAGACCCAGTACTTC.

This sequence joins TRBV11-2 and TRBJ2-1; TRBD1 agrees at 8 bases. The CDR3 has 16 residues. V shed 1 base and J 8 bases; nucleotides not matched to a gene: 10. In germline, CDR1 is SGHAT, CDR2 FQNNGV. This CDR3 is CASSLATGVPLHEQFF. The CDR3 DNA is TGTGCCAGCAGCTTAGCGACAGGGGTGCCCCTTCATGAGCAGTTCTTC. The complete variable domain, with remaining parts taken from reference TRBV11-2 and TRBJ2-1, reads EAGVAQSPRYKIIEKRQSVAFWCNPISGHATLYWYQQILGQGPKLLIQFQNNGVVDDSQLPKDRFSAERLKGVDSTLKIQPAKLEDSAVYLCASSLATGVPLHEQFFGPGTRLTVL.

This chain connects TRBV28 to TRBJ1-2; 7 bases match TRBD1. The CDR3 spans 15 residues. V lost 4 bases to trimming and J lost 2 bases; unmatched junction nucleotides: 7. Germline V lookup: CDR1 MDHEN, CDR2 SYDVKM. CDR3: CASSSPRQGNYGYTF. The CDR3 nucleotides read TGTGCCAGCAGTTCCCCCAGACAGGGCAACTATGGCTACACCTTC.

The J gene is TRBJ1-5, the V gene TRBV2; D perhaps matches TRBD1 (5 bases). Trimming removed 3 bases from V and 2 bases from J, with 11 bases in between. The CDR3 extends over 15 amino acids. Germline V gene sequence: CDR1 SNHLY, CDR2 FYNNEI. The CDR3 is CASSEGGDGNQPQHF. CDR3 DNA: TGTGCCAGCAGTGAGGGGGGGGACGGCAATCAGCCCCAGCATTTT.

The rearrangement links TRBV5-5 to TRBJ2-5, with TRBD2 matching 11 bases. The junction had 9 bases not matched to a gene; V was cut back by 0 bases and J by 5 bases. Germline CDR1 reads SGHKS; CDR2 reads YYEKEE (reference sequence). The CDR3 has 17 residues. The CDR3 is CASSLGDSGRAGETQYF. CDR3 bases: TGTGCCAGCAGCTTGGGTGATAGCGGGAGGGCCGGGGAGACCCAGTACTTC.

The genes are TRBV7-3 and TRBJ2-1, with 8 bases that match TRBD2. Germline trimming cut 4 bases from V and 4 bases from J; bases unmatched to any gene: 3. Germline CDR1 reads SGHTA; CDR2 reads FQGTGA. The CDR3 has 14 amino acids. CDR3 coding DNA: TGTGCCAGCAGCTCTCTAGCGGGTTACAATGAGCAGTTCTTC. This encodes CASSSLAGYNEQFF.

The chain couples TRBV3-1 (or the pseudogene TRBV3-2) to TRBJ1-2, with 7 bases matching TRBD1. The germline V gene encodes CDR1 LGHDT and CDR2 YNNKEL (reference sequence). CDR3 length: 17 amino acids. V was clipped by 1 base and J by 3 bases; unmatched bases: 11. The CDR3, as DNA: TGTGCCAGCAGCCAAGCTACCGGGACAGTCTTTGACTATGGCTACACCTTC. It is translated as CASSQATGTVFDYGYTF.

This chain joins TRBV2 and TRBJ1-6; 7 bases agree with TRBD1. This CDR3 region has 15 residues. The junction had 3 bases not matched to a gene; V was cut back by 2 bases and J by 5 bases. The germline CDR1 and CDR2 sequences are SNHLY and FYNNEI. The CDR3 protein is CASSEQGVDNSPLHF. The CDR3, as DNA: TGTGCCAGCAGTGAACAGGGGGTAGATAATTCACCCCTCCACTTT. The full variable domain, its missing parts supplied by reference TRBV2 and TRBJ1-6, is EPEVTQTPSHQVTQMGQEVILRCVPISNHLYFYWYRQILGQKVEFLVSFYNNEISEKSEIFDDQFSVERPDGSNFTLKIRSTKLEDSAMYFCASSEQGVDNSPLHFGNGTRLTVT.

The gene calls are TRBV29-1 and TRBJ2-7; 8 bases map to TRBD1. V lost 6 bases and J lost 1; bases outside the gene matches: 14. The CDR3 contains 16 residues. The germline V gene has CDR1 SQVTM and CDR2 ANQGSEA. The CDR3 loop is CSVAGTGVTGSYEQYF. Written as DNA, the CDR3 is TGCAGCGTAGCCGGGACAGGCGTTACCGGATCCTACGAGCAGTACTTC.

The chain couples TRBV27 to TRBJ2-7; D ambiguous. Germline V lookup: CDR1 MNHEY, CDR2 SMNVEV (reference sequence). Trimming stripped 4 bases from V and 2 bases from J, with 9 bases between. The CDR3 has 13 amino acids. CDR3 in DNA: TGTGCCAGCAGTTATCGGGTACCCTACGAGCAGTACTTC. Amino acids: CASSYRVPYEQYF.

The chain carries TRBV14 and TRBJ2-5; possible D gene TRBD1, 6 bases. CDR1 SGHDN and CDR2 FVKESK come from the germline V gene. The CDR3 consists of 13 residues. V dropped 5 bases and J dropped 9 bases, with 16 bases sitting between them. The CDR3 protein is CASSDTGTTAQYF. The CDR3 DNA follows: TGTGCCAGCAGCGATACAGGGACGACGGCCCAGTACTTC.

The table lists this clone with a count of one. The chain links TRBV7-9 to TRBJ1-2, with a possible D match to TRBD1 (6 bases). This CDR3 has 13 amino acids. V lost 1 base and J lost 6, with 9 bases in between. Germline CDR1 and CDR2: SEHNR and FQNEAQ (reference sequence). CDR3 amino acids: CASSLGKGDGYTF. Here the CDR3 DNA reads TGTGCCAGCAGCTTAGGAAAGGGGGATGGCTACACCTTC.